This T cell receptor beta chain was recorded in a study of OX40 agonist ivuxolimab in advanced cancers. The CDR3 is made up of 21 amino acids. Germline trimming cut 0 bases from V and 6 bases from J; bases unmatched to any gene: 14. Germline CDR1 reads PRHDT; CDR2 reads FYEKMQ (reference sequence). The method was immunoSEQ multiplex PCR; TCRdb's version includes in-frame clones alone and lacks a portion of them. The table includes 75,000 to 95,000 clones, about 90% detected once. This TCR was recovered from an adult with an advanced solid tumor such as melanoma, head and neck, liver or kidney cancer. Sequencing used CD4+ or CD8+ T cells sorted from blood, obtained in a trial of the OX40 agonist ivuxolimab. V is TRBV13 and J is TRBJ2-1, with 16 bases identical to TRBD2. The CDR3 loop is CASSLGLTVGLAGGALNEQFF. The CDR3 DNA sequence: TGTGCCAGCAGCTTAGGCCTAACAGTGGGACTAGCGGGAGGGGCCCTCAATGAGCAGTTCTTC.